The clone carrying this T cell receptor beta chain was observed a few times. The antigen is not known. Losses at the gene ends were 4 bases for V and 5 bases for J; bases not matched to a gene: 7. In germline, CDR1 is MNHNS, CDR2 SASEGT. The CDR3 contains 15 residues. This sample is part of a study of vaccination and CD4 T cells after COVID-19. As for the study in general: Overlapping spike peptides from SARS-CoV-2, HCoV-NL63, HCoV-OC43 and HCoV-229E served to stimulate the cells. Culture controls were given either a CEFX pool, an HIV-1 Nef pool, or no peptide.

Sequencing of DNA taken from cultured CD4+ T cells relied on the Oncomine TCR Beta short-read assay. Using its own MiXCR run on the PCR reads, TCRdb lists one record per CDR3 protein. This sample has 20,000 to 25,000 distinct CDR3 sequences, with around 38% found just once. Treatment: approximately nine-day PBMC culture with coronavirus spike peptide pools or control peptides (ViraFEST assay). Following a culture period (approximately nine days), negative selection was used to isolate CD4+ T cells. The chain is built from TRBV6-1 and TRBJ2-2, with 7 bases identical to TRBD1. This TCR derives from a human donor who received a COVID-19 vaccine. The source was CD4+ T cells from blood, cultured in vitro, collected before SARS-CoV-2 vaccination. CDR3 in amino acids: CASSVARGSTGELFF. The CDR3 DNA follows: TGTGCCAGCAGTGTGGCCAGGGGGTCTACCGGGGAGCTGTTTTTT.